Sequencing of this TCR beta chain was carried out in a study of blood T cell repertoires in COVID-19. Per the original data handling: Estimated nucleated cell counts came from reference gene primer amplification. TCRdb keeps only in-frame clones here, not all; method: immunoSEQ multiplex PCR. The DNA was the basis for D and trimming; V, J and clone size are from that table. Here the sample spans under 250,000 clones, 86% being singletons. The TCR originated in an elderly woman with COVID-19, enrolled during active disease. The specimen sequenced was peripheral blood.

CDR3 nucleotide sequence: TGCGCCAGCAGCCCATTTCCACTAGCGGGGGGCACCGGGGAGCTGTTTTTT. Translating gives CASSPFPLAGGTGELFF. The chain couples TRBV4-3 to TRBJ2-2; 12 nucleotides match TRBD2. This CDR3 has 17 residues. The germline V gene has CDR1 LGHNA and CDR2 YSLEER. The ends lost 4 bases at V and 4 bases at J; junction bases unmatched: 7.